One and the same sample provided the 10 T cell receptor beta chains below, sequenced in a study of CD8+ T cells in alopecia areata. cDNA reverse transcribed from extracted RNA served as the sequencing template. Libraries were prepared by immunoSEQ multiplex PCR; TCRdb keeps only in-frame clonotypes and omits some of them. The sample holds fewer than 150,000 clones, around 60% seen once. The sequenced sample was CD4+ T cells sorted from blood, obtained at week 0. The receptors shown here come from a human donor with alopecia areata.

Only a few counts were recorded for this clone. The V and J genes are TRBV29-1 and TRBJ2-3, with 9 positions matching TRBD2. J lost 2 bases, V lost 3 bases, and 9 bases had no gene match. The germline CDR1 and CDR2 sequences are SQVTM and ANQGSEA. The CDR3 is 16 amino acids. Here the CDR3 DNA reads TGCAGCGTTGATCTGCTAGCGGGGAGAAACACAGATACGCAGTATTTT. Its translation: CSVDLLAGRNTDTQYF.

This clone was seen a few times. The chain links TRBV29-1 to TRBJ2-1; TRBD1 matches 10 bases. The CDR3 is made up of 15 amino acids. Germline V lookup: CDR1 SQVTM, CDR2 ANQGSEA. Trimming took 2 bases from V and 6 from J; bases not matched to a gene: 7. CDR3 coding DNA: TGCAGCGTTGAAAGACCCGGGACAGGGGTCAATGAGCAGTTCTTC. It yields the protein CSVERPGTGVNEQFF.

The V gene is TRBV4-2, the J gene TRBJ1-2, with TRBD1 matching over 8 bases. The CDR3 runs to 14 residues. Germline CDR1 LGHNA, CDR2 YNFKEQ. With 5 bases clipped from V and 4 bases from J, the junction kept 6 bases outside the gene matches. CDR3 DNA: TGTGCCAGCAGCGCCGGGACAGGCATCTATGGCTACACCTTC. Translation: CASSAGTGIYGYTF.

The CDR3 protein is CASSNQGTEAFF. In DNA, the CDR3 is TGTGCCAGCAGTAACCAGGGAACTGAAGCTTTCTTT. The rearrangement joins TRBV6-1 to TRBJ1-1, with D perhaps matching TRBD1 (5 bases). Trimming stripped 5 bases from V and 5 bases from J, with 9 bases between. CDR3 size: 12 residues. Germline V gene data show CDR1 as MNHNS and CDR2 as SASEGT.

The CDR3: CASRRSQGSGANVLTF. DNA for the CDR3: TGCGCCAGCAGACGGTCCCAGGGCTCTGGGGCCAACGTCCTGACTTTC. The rearrangement links TRBV5-1 to TRBJ2-6; a weak D match, TRBD1 (5 bases). The germline V gene has CDR1 SGHRS and CDR2 YFSETQ. The CDR3 has 16 amino acids. Trimming took off 5 bases at V and 0 bases at J, with 12 bases between the two ends.

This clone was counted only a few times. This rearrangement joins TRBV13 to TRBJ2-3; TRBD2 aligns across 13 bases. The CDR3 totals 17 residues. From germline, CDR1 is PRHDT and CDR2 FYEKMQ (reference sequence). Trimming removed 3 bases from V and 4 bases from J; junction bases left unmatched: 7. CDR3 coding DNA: TGTGCCAGCAGCTTCAGCGGGACTAGCGGGGTGCCAGATACGCAGTATTTT. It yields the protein CASSFSGTSGVPDTQYF.

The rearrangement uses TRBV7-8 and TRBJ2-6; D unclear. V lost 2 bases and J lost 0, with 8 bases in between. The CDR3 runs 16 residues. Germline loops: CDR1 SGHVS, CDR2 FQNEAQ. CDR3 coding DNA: TGTGCCAGCAGCTTAATAAGGCCCTCTGGGGCCAACGTCCTGACTTTC. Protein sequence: CASSLIRPSGANVLTF.

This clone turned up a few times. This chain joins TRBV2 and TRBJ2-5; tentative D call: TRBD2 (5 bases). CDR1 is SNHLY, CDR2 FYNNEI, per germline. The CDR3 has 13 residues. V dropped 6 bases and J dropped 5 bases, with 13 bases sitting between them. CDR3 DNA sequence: TGTGCCAGCAGCCGCGAGGGCGGGGAGACCCAGTACTTC. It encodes CASSREGGETQYF.

CDR3 DNA: TGTGCCAGCAGGACACAGGGGGGCTCCTACAATGAGCAGTTCTTC. Encoded protein: CASRTQGGSYNEQFF. The V gene is TRBV28, the J gene TRBJ2-1; the match to TRBD1 covers 8 bases. V gave up 6 bases and J gave up 0 bases; unmatched junction bases: 4. CDR1 is MDHEN and CDR2 is SYDVKM in the germline V gene. The CDR3 has 15 residues.

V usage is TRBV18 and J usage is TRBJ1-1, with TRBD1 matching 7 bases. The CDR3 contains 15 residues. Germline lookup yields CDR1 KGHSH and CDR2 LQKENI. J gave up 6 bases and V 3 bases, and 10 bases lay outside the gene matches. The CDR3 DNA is TGTGCCAGCTCACCGTTGACAGGGAGGAGTGCTGAAGCTTTCTTT. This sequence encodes CASSPLTGRSAEAFF.